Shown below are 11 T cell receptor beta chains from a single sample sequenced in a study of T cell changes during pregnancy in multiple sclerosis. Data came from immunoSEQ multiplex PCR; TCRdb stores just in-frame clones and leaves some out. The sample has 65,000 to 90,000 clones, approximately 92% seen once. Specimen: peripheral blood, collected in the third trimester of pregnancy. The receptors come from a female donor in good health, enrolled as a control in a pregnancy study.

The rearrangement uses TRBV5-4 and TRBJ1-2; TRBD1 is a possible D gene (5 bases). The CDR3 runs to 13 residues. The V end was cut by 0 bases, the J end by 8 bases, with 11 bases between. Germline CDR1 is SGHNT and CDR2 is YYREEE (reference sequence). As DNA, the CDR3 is TGTGCCAGCAGCTTGGGGGGGGAGACGGGCTACACCTTC. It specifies CASSLGGETGYTF. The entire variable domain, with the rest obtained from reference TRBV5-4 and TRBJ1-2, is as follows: ETGVTQSPTHLIKTRGQQVTLRCSSQSGHNTVSWYQQALGQGPQFIFQYYREEENGRGNFPPRFSGLQFPNYSSELNVNALELDDSALYLCASSLGGETGYTFGSGTRLTVV.

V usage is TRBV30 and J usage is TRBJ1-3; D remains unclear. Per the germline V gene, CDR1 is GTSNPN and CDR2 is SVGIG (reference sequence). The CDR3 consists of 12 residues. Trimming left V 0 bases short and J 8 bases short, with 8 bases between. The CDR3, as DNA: TGTGCCTGGAGTGTCGGGGTAGACACCATATATTTT. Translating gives CAWSVGVDTIYF.

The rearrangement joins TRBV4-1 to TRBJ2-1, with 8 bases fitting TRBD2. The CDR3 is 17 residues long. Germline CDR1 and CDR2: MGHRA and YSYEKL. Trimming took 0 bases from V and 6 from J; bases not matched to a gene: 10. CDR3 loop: CASSQDPSGGLGNEQFF. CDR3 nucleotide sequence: TGCGCCAGCAGCCAAGACCCCTCGGGAGGGCTCGGCAATGAGCAGTTCTTC.

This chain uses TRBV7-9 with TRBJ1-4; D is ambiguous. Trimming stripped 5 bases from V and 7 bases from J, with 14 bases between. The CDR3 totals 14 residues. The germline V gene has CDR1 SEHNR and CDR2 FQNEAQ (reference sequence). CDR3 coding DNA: TGTGCCAGCAGCACACAAGGAGGGAGTGAAAAACTGTTTTTT. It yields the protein CASSTQGGSEKLFF.

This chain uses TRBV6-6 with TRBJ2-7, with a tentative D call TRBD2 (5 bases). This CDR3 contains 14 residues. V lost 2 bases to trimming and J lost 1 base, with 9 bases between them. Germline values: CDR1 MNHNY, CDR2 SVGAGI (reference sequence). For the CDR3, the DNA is TGTGCCAGCAGTTACAGTTGGACTTCCTACGAGCAGTACTTC. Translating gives CASSYSWTSYEQYF.

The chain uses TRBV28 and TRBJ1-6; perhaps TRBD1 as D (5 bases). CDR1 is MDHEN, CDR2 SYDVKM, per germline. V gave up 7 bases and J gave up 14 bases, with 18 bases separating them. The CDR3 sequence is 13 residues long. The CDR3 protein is CASTSGRGQALHF. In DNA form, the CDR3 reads TGTGCCAGCACCTCTGGGAGGGGTCAAGCCCTCCACTTT. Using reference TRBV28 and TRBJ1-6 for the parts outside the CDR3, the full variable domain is DVKVTQSSRYLVKRTGEKVFLECVQDMDHENMFWYRQDPGLGLRLIYFSYDVKMKEKGDIPEGYSVSREKKERFSLILESASTNQTSMYLCASTSGRGQALHFGNGTRLTVT.

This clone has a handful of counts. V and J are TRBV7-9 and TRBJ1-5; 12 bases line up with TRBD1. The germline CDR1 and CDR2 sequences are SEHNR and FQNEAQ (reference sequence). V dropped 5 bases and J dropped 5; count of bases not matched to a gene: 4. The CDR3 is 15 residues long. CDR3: CASSQGQGADQPQHF. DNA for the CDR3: TGTGCCAGCAGCCAGGGACAGGGGGCTGATCAGCCCCAGCATTTT.

Written as DNA, the CDR3 is TGTGCCAGCAGTTCCACTGCTAGATTCGACAATGAGCAGTTCTTC. Protein sequence: CASSSTARFDNEQFF. The chain has TRBV28 and TRBJ2-1; no clear D gene. The V and J ends lost 4 bases and 5 bases respectively, with 15 bases between them. CDR3 size: 15 residues. Germline V lookup: CDR1 MDHEN, CDR2 SYDVKM.

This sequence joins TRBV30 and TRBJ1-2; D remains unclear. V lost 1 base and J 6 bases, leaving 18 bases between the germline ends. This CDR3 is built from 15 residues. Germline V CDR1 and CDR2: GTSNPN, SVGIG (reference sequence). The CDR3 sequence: CAWSGGTTDKNGYTF. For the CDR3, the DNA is TGTGCCTGGAGTGGAGGAACGACGGATAAAAATGGCTACACCTTC.

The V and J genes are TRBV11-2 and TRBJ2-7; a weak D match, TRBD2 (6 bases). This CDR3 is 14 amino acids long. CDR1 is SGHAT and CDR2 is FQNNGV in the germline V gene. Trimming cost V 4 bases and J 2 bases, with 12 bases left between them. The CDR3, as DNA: TGTGCCAGCAGCTCCCCGGGGGAGCCCTACGAGCAGTACTTC. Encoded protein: CASSSPGEPYEQYF.

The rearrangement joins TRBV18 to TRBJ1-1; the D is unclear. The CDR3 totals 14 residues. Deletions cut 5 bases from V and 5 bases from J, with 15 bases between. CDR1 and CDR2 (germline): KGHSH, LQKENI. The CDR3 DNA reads TGTGCCAGCTCATCGCTTGGGCTTAGGACTGAAGCTTTCTTT. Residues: CASSSLGLRTEAFF.